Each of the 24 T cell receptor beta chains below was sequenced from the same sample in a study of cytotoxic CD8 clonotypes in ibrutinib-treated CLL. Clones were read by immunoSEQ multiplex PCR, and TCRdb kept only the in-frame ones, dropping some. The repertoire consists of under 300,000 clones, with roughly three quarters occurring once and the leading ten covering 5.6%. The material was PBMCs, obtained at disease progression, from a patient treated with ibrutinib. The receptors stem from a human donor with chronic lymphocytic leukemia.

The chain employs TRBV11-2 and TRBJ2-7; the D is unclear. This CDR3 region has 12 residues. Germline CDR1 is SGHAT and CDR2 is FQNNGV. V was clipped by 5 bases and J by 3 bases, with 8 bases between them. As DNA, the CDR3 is TGTGCCAGCAGCCGGTGGGGCTACGAGCAGTACTTC. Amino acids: CASSRWGYEQYF. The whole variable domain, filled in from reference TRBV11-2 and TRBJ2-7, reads EAGVAQSPRYKIIEKRQSVAFWCNPISGHATLYWYQQILGQGPKLLIQFQNNGVVDDSQLPKDRFSAERLKGVDSTLKIQPAKLEDSAVYLCASSRWGYEQYFGPGTRLTVT.

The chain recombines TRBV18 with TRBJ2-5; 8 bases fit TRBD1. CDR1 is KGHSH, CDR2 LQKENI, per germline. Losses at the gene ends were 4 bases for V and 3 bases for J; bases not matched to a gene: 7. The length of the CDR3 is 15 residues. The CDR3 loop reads CASSLTGGREETQYF. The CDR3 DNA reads TGTGCCAGCTCACTTACAGGGGGACGGGAAGAGACCCAGTACTTC.

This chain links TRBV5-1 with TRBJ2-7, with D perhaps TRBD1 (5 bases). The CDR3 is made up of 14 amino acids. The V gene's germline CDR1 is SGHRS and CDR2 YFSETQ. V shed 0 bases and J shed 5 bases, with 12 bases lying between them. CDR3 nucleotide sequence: TGCGCCAGCAGCTTGGACATAGGGGCGAACGAGCAGTACTTC. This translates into CASSLDIGANEQYF.

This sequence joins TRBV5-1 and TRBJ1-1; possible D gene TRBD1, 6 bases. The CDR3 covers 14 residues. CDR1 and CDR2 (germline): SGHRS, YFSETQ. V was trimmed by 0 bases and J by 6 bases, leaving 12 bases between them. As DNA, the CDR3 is TGCGCCAGCAGCTTGGACGGGGAGGGGGCTGAAGCTTTCTTT. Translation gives CASSLDGEGAEAFF.

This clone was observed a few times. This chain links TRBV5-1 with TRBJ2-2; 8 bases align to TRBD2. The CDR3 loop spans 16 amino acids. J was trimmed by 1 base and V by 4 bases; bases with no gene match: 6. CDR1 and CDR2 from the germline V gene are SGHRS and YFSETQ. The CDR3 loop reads CASSPTSGLNTGELFF. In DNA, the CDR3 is TGCGCCAGCAGCCCCACTAGCGGACTGAACACCGGGGAGCTGTTTTTT.

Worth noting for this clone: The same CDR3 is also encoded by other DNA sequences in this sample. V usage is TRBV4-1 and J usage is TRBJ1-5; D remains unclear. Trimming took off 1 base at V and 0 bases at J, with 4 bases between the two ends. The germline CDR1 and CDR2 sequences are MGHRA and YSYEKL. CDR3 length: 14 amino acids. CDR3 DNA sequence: TGCGCCAGCAGCCAAGTGGGTAGCAATCAGCCCCAGCATTTT. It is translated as CASSQVGSNQPQHF.

Here the CDR3 DNA reads TGCGCCAGCAGCCAAGGGGACAATACGAGGATATATTTT. Protein sequence: CASSQGDNTRIYF. J is TRBJ1-3 and V is TRBV4-1; a possible D gene is TRBD1 (6 bases). CDR3 length: 13 residues. Germline CDR1 is MGHRA and CDR2 is YSYEKL. V shed 1 base and J shed 13 bases, with 14 bases lying between them.

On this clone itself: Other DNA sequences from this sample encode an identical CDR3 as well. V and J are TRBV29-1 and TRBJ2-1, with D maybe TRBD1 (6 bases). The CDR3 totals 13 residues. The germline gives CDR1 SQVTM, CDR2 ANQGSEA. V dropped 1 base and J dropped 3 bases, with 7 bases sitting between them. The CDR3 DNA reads TGCAGCGTTGAAGGGACAGACTACAATGAGCAGTTCTTC. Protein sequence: CSVEGTDYNEQFF.

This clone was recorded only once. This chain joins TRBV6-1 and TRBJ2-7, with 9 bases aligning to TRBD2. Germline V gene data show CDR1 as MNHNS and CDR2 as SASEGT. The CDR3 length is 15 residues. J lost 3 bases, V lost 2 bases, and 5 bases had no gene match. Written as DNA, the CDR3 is TGTGCCAGCAGTGAATTGGGACTAGCACTCTACGAGCAGTACTTC. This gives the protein CASSELGLALYEQYF.

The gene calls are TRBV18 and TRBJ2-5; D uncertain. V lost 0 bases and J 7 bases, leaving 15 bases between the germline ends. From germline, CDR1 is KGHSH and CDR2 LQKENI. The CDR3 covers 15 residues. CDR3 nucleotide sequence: TGTGCCAGCTCACCACCTCCTATGTTGGAAGGGACCCAGTACTTC. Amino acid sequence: CASSPPPMLEGTQYF.

The CDR3 protein is CASSLTAGSGANVLTF. Written as DNA, the CDR3 is TGTGCCAGCAGCTTAACGGCAGGTTCTGGGGCCAACGTCCTGACTTTC. The gene calls are TRBV7-3 and TRBJ2-6; D gene uncertain. Looked up from germline, CDR1 is SGHTA and CDR2 is FQGTGA. This CDR3 comprises 16 residues. Trimming cost V 0 bases and J 1 base, with 7 bases left between them.

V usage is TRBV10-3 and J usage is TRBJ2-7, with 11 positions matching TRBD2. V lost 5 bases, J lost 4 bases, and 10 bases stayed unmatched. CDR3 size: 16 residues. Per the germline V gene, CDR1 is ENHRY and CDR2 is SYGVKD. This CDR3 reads CAISLAGGPGSYEQYF. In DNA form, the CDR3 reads TGTGCCATCAGTTTAGCGGGGGGGCCCGGATCGTACGAGCAGTACTTC.

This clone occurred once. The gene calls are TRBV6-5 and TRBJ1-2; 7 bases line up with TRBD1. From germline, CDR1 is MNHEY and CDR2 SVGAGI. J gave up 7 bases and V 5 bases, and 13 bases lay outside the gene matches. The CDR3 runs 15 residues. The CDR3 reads CASSRRADRESGYTF. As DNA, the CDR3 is TGTGCCAGCAGTCGCCGGGCCGACAGGGAGAGTGGCTACACCTTC.

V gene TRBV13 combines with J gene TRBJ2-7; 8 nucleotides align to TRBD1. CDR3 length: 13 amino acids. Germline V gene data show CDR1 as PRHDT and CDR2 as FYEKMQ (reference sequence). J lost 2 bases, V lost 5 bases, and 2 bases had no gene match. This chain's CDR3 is CASSPQGAYEQYF. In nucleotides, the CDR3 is TGTGCCAGCAGCCCACAGGGGGCCTACGAGCAGTACTTC.

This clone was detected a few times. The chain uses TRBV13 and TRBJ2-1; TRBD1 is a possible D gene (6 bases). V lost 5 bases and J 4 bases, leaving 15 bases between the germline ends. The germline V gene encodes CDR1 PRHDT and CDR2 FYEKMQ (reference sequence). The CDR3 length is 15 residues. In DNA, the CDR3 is TGTGCCAGCAGCACAGGGAGAGGGGGTTACAATGAGCAGTTCTTC. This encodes CASSTGRGGYNEQFF.

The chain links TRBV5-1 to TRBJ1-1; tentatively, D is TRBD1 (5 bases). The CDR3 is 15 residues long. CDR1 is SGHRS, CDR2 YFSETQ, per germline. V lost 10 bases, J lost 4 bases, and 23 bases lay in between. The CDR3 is CAALGVAQGGTEAFF. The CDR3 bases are TGCGCCGCCTTGGGGGTCGCTCAGGGCGGCACTGAAGCTTTCTTT.

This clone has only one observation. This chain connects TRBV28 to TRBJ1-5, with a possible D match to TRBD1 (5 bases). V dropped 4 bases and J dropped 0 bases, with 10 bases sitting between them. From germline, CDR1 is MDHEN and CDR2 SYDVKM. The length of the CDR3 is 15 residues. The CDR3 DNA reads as TGTGCCAGCAGTTCTGGGGACTATAGCAATCAGCCCCAGCATTTT. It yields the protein CASSSGDYSNQPQHF.

CDR3 in amino acids: CASSLDYRGRRAGELFF. The CDR3 DNA sequence: TGTGCCAGCAGCTTAGACTACAGGGGGCGCAGAGCCGGGGAGCTGTTTTTT. The chain uses TRBV7-9 and TRBJ2-2; 9 nucleotides align to TRBD1. The CDR3 covers 17 residues. From germline, CDR1 is SEHNR and CDR2 FQNEAQ (reference sequence). After removal of 1 base from V and 6 bases from J, the junction contained 9 bases not matched to a gene. Full variable domain (remainder filled in from reference TRBV7-9 and TRBJ2-2): DTGVSQNPRHKITKRGQNVTFRCDPISEHNRLYWYRQTLGQGPEFLTYFQNEAQLEKSRLLSDRFSAERPKGSFSTLEIQRTEQGDSAMYLCASSLDYRGRRAGELFFGEGSRLTVL.

The CDR3 loop reads CASSFGSTGTVDEQYF. The CDR3 DNA is TGTGCCAGCAGCTTCGGGTCGACCGGGACAGTAGACGAGCAGTACTTC. The chain recombines TRBV5-4 with TRBJ2-7; 7 nucleotides align to TRBD1. The V and J ends lost 2 bases and 5 bases, in that order; junction bases with no gene match: 13. The CDR3 runs to 16 residues. Per germline, CDR1 SGHNT and CDR2 YYREEE (reference sequence).

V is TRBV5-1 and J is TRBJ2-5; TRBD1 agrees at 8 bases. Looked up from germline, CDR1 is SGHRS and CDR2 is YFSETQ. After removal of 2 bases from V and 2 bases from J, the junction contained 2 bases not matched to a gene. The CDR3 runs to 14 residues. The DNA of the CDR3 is TGCGCCAGCAGCTTTGGGACAGGACAAGAGACCCAGTACTTC. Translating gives CASSFGTGQETQYF.

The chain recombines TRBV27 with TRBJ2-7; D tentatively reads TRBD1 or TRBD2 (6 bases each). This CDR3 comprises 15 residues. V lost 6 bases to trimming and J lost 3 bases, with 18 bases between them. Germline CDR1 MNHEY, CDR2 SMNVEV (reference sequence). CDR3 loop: CASRGRLGGDYEQYF. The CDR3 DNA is TGTGCCAGCAGGGGCAGACTAGGGGGTGACTACGAGCAGTACTTC.

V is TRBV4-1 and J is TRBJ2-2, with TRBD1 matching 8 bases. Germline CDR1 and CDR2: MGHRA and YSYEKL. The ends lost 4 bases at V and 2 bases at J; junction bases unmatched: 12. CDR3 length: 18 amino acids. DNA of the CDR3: TGCGCCAGCAGCCCGAGGGACCGGGACAGGCTAAACACCGGGGAGCTGTTTTTT. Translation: CASSPRDRDRLNTGELFF.

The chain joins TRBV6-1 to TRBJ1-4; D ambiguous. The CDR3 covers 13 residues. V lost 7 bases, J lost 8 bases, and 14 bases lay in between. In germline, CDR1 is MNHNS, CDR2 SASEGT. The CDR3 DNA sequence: TGTGCCAGCACCCCTGGATCCTGGGAAAAACTGTTTTTT. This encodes CASTPGSWEKLFF.

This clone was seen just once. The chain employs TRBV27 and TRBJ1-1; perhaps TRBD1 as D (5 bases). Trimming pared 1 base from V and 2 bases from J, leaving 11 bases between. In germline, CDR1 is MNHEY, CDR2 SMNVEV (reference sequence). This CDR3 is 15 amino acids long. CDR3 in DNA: TGTGCCAGCAGTTTATTATCGTGGGGCAACACTGAAGCTTTCTTT. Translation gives CASSLLSWGNTEAFF.